The clone carrying this TCR beta chain was picked up many times. Its antigen is unidentified. This record belongs to a study of neurological immune-mediated disorders. The study's findings and limits: The expanded clones of different subjects shared no CDR3 amino acid sequences (suggesting private repertoires in all groups). HTLV-1-associated myelopathy had the most TCR clonal expansion, whereas multiple sclerosis had the least (lower than in healthy controls).

The cell input for sorted libraries was roughly 900,000, and those cells were CD4+ or CD8+ T cells. Synthesis of cDNA was carried out by template-switch 5'RACE. The reaction used 10-nucleotide random UMIs. MiXCR was run by TCRdb on the 5' RACE reads, yielding one entry per CDR3 protein. The top ten clones hold roughly 2% of a sample with tens of thousands of distinct CDR3 sequences, approximately 5.2% of them seen once. This CDR3 has 15 amino acids. Germline V gene data show CDR1 as DFQATT and CDR2 as SNEGSKA (reference sequence). V was shortened by 4 bases and J by 0 bases, with 12 bases between the two germline ends.

The sequenced material came from CD4+ T cells from blood. This chain links TRBV20-1 with TRBJ1-4; D might be TRBD1 (5 bases). This receptor was obtained from a woman aged 45-59 years in good health. CDR3 in amino acids: CSATLDSATNEKLFF. CDR3 in DNA: TGCAGTGCTACCTTAGACAGTGCAACTAATGAAAAACTGTTTTTT.